This T cell receptor beta chain came from a study of cytomegalovirus exposure and HLA in healthy donors. Findings and limits, study-wide: Links to common viral pathogens appeared, in a later analysis, for several of the most significant clusters. Sequencing likely generated an artifact that appeared as a cluster of highly shared sequence variants. Overall, approximately 150 TCR beta chains were annotated as cytomegalovirus-associated.

The PCR had 60 Vbeta and 13 Jbeta primers. Repertoires were generated with immunoSEQ multiplex PCR, while TCRdb's copy carries only in-frame clones and drops some. This sample has about 150,000 clones, with around 79% found just once. With 7 bases removed from V and 2 bases from J, the gap between germline ends came to 15 bases. The CDR3 consists of 15 residues. Germline V gene data show CDR1 as SEHNR and CDR2 as FQNEAQ (reference sequence). As to this clone: The antigen is not known.

The sequencing sample was made of PBMCs. This sequence originates from a male donor in good health and CMV-seronegative. The V and J genes are TRBV7-9 and TRBJ2-1; the D gene is possibly TRBD2 (5 bases). CDR3 sequence (DNA): TGTGCCAGCACCCCCCGGGGAACTACCTACAATGAGCAGTTCTTC. This translates into CASTPRGTTYNEQFF.